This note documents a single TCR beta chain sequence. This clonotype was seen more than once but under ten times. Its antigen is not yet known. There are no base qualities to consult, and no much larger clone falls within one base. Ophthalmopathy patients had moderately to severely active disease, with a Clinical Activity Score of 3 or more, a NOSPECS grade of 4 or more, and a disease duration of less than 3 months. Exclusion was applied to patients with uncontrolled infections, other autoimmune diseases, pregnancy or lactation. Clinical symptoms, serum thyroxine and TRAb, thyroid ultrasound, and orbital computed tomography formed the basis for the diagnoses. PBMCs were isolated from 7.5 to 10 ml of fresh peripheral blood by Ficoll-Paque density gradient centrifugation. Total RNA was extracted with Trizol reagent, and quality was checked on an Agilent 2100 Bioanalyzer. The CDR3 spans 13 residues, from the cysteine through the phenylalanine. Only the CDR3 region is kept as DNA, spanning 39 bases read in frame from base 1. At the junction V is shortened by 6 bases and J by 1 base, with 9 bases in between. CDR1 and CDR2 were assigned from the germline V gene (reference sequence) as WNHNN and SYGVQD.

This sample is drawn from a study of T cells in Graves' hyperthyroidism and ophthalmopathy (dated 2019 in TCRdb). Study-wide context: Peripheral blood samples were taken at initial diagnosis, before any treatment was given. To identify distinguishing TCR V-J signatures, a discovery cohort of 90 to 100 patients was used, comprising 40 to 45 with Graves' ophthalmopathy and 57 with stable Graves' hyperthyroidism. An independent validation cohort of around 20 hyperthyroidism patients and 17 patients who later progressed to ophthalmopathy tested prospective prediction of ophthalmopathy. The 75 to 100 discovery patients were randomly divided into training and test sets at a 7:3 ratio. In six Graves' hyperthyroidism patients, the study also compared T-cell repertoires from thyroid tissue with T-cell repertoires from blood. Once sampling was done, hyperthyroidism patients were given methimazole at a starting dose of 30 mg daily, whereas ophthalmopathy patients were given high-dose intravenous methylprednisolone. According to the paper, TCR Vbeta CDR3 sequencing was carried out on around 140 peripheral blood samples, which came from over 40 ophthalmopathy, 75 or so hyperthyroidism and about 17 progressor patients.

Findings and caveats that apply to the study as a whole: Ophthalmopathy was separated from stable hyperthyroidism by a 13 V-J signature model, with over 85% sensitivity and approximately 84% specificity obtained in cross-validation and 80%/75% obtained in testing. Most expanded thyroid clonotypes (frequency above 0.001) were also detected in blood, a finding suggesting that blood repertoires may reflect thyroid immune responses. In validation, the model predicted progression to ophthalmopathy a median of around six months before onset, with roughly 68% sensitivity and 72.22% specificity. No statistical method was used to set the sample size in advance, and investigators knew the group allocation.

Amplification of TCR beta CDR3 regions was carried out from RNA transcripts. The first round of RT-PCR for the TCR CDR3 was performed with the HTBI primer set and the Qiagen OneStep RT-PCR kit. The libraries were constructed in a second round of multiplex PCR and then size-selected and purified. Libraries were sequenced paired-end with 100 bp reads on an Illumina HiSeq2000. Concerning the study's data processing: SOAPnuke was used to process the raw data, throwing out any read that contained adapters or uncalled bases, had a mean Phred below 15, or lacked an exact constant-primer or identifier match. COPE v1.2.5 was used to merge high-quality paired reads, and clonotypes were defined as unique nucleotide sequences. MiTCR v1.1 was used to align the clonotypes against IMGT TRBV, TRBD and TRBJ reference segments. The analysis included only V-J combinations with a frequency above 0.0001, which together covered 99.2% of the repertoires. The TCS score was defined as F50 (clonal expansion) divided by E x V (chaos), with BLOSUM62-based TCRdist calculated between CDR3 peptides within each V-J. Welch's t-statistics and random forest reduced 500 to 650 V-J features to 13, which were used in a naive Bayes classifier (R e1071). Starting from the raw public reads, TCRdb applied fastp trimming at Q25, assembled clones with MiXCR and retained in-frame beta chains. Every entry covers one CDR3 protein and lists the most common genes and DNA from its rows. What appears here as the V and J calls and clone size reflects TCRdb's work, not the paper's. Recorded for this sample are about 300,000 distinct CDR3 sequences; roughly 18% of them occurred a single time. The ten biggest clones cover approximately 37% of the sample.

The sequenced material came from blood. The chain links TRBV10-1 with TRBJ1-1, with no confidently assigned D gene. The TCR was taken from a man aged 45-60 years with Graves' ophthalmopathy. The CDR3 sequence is CASRYTANTEAFF. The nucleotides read TGCGCCAGCAGATATACAGCGAACACTGAAGCTTTCTTT.